The 11 T cell receptor beta chains listed next were all sequenced from one sample in a study of tissue T cells after allogeneic stem cell transplantation. Time point: mouse harvest day 7 after allogeneic transplant. Mouse grafts combined 10^7 T-cell-depleted bone marrow cells with 10^6 splenic CD5+ T cells. Using immunoSEQ multiplex PCR, the repertoire was profiled, and TCRdb retains in-frame clones only, with some absent. The table includes thousands of clones, under 65% detected once. Input material: gut tissue. The receptors derive from a female BALB/c mouse given C57BL/6 T cells with graft-versus-host disease after an allogeneic hematopoietic cell transplant.

About this clone itself: Gene labels here are mouse ones. The sequence runs out 1 residue before the end of the CDR3; the remainder is reconstructed from the germline J gene. The rearrangement uses TRBV12-2 and TRBJ2-1; TRBD2 agrees at 10 bases. CDR3 length equals 16 residues. The germline gives CDR1 SGHLS, CDR2 HYDKME. The V gene end was trimmed by 2 bases and the J gene end by 0 bases; junction bases not matched to a gene: 3. The DNA read from the CDR3 is TGTGCCAGCTCTCGGGACTGGGGTAATAACTATGCTGAGCAGTTC. Encoded protein: CASSRDWGNNYAEQF. The entire CDR3 protein is CASSRDWGNNYAEQFF.

As regards this clone: Genes here carry mouse names. The read ends 1 residue before the CDR3 terminus; that terminus is restored from the germline J gene. The chain couples TRBV17 to TRBJ2-4; D is ambiguous. V shed 0 bases and J shed 3 bases, with 1 base lying between them. CDR1 and CDR2 (germline): MNHDT, YYDKIL. The length of the CDR3 is 12 residues. The CDR3: CASSRDQNTLYF. The CDR3 DNA, read in part, is TGTGCTAGCAGTAGAGACCAAAACACCTTGTAC.

For this clone: Mouse germline and gene names are used. With the read ending 1 residue before the CDR3 end, the germline J gene is used to fill in that end. In the same sample, other DNA sequences code for this CDR3. This chain uses TRBV26 with TRBJ2-5; D is unresolved. The germline V gene has CDR1 KGHPV and CDR2 FQNQEV (reference sequence). The CDR3 has 14 amino acids. The V gene lost 3 bases and the J gene lost 1 base, with 8 bases spanning the gap. The CDR3 bases that were read are TGTGCCAGCAGTCTAGGCACCTACCAAGACACCCAGTAC. Translated, it gives CASSLGTYQDTQY. The CDR3 in its entirety is CASSLGTYQDTQYF.

Of note for this clone: Genes and germline come from the mouse. The CDR3 spells CSSRWDRGREQYF. CDR3 DNA, as far as it was read: TGCTCCAGCAGGTGGGACAGGGGGCGAGAACAGTAC. The rearrangement links TRBV23 to TRBJ2-7; no DNA check was done on the table's D call, TRBD1. With the read ending 1 residue before the CDR3 end, the germline J gene is used to fill in that end. The germline gives CDR1 KGHTA, CDR2 FQNQQP. This CDR3 contains 13 residues.

As for this clone: Gene labels here are mouse ones. The sequence runs out 1 residue before the end of the CDR3; the remainder is reconstructed from the germline J gene. This rearrangement joins TRBV23 to TRBJ1-4; the table's D call, TRBD1, has no DNA check behind it. CDR1 KGHTA and CDR2 FQNQQP come from the germline V gene. The CDR3 runs 15 residues. CDR3 sequence: CSSSQSQGKNERLFF. The DNA read from the CDR3 is TGCTCCAGCAGTCAATCCCAGGGGAAGAACGAAAGATTATTT.

Regarding this clone: The genes are named according to mouse. The read ends 1 residue before the CDR3 terminus; that terminus is restored from the germline J gene. The chain couples TRBV13-2 to TRBJ2-1; 13 positions agree with TRBD2. This CDR3 contains 14 residues. J lost 6 bases, V lost 5 bases, and 2 bases had no gene match. Per the germline V gene, CDR1 is NNHNN and CDR2 is SYGAGS (reference sequence). CDR3 DNA, as far as it was read: TGTGCCAGCGGGGGGACTGGGGGGGGTGCTGAGCAGTTC. Encoded protein: CASGGTGGGAEQF. The full-length CDR3 reads as CASGGTGGGAEQFF.

As to this clone: The gene names here belong to mouse. The read terminates 1 residue ahead of where the CDR3 ends, so the germline J gene completes it. V is TRBV24 and J is TRBJ2-4; 10 positions agree with TRBD2. This CDR3 region has 16 residues. V was clipped by 6 bases and J by 0 bases; unmatched bases: 6. The germline V gene encodes CDR1 KGHTA and CDR2 FRNEEI. CDR3 loop: CASSPWTGGSQNTLYF. The CDR3 bases that were read are TGTGCCAGCAGCCCCTGGACTGGGGGTAGTCAAAACACCTTGTAC.

This clone ranks as large. The listed genes are named as in mouse. The missing CDR3 end, 1 residue past where the read stops, is filled in from the germline J gene. The chain links TRBV26 to TRBJ2-7; the match to TRBD1 covers 10 bases. The germline V gene encodes CDR1 KGHPV and CDR2 FQNQEV (reference sequence). Unmatched junction bases numbered 2, after V lost 4 bases and J lost 2 bases. The CDR3 loop spans 14 amino acids. CDR3 bases read: TGTGCCAGCAGTCCCGGGACAGGGGCCTATGAACAGTAC. Translating gives CASSPGTGAYEQY. The complete CDR3 protein is CASSPGTGAYEQYF.

A word on this clone: Gene names are mouse gene names. Coverage ceases 1 residue before the CDR3 finishes, and the germline J gene fills in the end. J is TRBJ2-1 and V is TRBV3; 8 bases match TRBD2. This CDR3 has 15 amino acids. The germline CDR1 and CDR2 sequences are SNHLY and FYNGKV (reference sequence). V lost 3 bases, J lost 1 base, and 2 bases stayed unmatched. The part of the CDR3 DNA that was read is TGTGCCAGCAGCTTTTACTGGGGGAACTATGCTGAGCAGTTC. The encoded protein is CASSFYWGNYAEQF. The CDR3 as a whole reads CASSFYWGNYAEQFF.

Regarding this clone: Genes here carry mouse names. The CDR3 end lies 1 residue beyond the end of the read and is filled in from the germline J gene. The rearrangement joins TRBV23 to TRBJ2-1; TRBD2 reflects the table's D call only, with no check against the DNA. The CDR3 contains 15 residues. CDR1 is KGHTA and CDR2 is FQNQQP in the germline V gene. Incomplete CDR3 DNA: TGCTCCAGCAGTCAATGGGGACTGGGGTATGCTGAGCAGTTC. Translating gives CSSSQWGLGYAEQF. The whole CDR3 is CSSSQWGLGYAEQFF.

About this clone itself: Gene names denote mouse genes. The sequenced fragment ends 1 residue before the CDR3 boundary, so the rest is inferred from the germline J gene. The chain has TRBV14 and TRBJ2-5; D is perhaps TRBD1 (5 bases). V gave up 1 base and J gave up 2 bases, with 8 bases separating them. The CDR3 runs to 14 residues. Per germline, CDR1 SGHDT and CDR2 FRDEAV. This CDR3 reads CASSFRGGQDTQYF. CDR3 bases read: TGTGCCAGCAGTTTCAGGGGAGGCCAAGACACCCAGTAC. The complete variable domain, with remaining parts taken from reference TRBV14 and TRBJ2-5, reads EAGVTQSPRYAVLQEGQAVSFWCDPISGHDTLYWYQQPRDQGPQLLVYFRDEAVIDNSQLPSDRFSAVRPKGTNSTLKIQSAKQGDTATYLCASSFRGGQDTQYFGPGTRLLVL.